This TCR beta chain was identified in a study of blood T cell repertoires in COVID-19. Overall study context: Nucleic acid was either cDNA or gDNA, and it came from T cells, B-cell-depleted T cells, or PBMCs.

Allocation to cohorts depended on clinical history reported by the participants. Profiling relied on immunoSEQ multiplex PCR, and the TCRdb table lists in-frame clones only, not all of them. The data hold 130,000 to 150,000 clones, with just under 85% observed a single time. The length of the CDR3 is 14 residues. The V gene end was trimmed by 4 bases and the J gene end by 4 bases; junction bases not matched to a gene: 7. Germline V CDR1 and CDR2: SGDLS, YYNGEE. The sequence came from a woman in her thirties or forties who had recovered from COVID-19. The chain links TRBV9 to TRBJ2-7; 8 bases align to TRBD2. The sequencing sample was made of PBMCs or T cells enriched from blood (not recorded which). The CDR3 bases are TGTGCCAGCAGCCGAACTAGCGGCAAATACGAGCAGTACTTC. This gives the protein CASSRTSGKYEQYF.